This T cell receptor (beta chain) stems from a study of blood T cells in healthy people across ages. Next came a second PCR, run for about 6 to 12 cycles, which used a sample-barcoded 5' primer along with a J-beta primer mix. A template-switch adaptor containing 12 random nucleotides labeled each cDNA molecule. TCRdb processed the 5' RACE reads anew with MiXCR; each CDR3 protein has one entry. The sample lists fewer than 950,000 distinct CDR3 sequences; roughly 35% were seen once. This CDR3 is 13 amino acids long. Trimming shortened V by 3 bases and J by 5 bases, and 10 bases separated the two germline ends. Germline values: CDR1 LGHDT, CDR2 YNNKEL (reference sequence). General observations from the study: Unknown donor CMV status possibly confounded expanded clonotype changes.

Every donor provided 9.5 to 10 milliliters of peripheral blood. This clonotype was detected many times. Antigen specificity is unknown. This sequence joins TRBV3-1 and TRBJ2-5, with D possibly called TRBD1 or TRBD2 (5 bases each). Sample: blood. This sequence originates from a man aged 18 to 35 in good health. CDR3 DNA sequence: TGTGCCAGCAGCCAGGGACCCAGCGAGACCCAGTACTTC. Translating it yields CASSQGPSETQYF.